This TCR beta chain was recovered during a study of blood T cell repertoires in COVID-19. Method: immunoSEQ multiplex PCR; TCRdb's copy keeps in-frame clones and lacks some. Of around 230,000 clones detected, around 85% appear once; the ten largest clones hold roughly 9.6%. Unmatched junction bases numbered 0, after V lost 1 base and J lost 0 bases. Germline values: CDR1 LNHNV, CDR2 YYDKDF (reference sequence). CDR3 length equals 14 residues. The sample consisted of peripheral blood. This TCR came from an elderly woman with acute or convalescent COVID-19. The chain recombines TRBV15 with TRBJ2-7; 7 nucleotides align to TRBD1. The chain's CDR3 is CATSRGTGSYEQYF. CDR3 DNA sequence: TGTGCCACCAGCAGAGGGACAGGCTCCTACGAGCAGTACTTC.